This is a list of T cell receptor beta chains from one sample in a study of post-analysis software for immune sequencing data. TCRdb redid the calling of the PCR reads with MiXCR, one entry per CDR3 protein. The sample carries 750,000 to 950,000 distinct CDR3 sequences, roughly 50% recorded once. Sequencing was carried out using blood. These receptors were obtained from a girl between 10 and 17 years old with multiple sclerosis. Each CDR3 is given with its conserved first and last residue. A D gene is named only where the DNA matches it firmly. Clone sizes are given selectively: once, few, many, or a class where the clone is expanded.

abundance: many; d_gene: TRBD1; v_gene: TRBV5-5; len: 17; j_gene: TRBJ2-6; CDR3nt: TGTGCCAGCAGACCGGGACAGTATAGCTCTGGGGCCAACGTCCTGACTTTC; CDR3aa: CASRPGQYSSGANVLTF
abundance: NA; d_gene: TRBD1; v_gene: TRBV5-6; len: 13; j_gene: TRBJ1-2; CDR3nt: TGTGCCAGCAGCGACAGGGGGGTTAGTGGCTACACCTTC; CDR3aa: CASSDRGVSGYTF
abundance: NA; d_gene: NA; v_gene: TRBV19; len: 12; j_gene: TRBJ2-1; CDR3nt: TGTGCCAGTAGTATACTACCCCATGAGCAGTTCTTC; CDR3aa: CASSILPHEQFF
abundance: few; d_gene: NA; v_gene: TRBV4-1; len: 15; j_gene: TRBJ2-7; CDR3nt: TGCGCCAGCAGCCAATGGGGGGAGTTAACCCACGAGCAGTACTTC; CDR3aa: CASSQWGELTHEQYF
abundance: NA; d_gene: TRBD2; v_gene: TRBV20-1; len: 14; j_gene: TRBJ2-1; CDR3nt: TGCAGTGCTACCCCAAGCGGGAGTACCGATGAGCAGTTCTTC; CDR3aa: CSATPSGSTDEQFF
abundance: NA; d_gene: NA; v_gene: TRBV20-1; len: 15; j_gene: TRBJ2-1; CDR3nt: TGCAGTGCTAGAGCTCGAGATCTCCTTTACAATGAGCAGTTCTTC; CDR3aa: CSARARDLLYNEQFF
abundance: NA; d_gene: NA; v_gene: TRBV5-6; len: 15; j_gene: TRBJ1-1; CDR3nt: TGTGCCAGCAGCTCCTTAAGGGGCCCGAACACTGAAGCTTTCTTT; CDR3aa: CASSSLRGPNTEAFF
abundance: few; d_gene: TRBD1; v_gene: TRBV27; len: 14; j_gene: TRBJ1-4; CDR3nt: TGTGCCAGCAGTCGACAGGGGATGGGTGAAAAACTGTTTTTT; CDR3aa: CASSRQGMGEKLFF
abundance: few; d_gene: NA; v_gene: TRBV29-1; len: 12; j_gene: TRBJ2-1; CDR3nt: TGCAGCGGGAGGGGCGGCCGTCACGAGCAGTTCTTC; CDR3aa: CSGRGGRHEQFF
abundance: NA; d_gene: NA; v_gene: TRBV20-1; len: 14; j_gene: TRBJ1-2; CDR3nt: TGCAGTGCTAGAGATGACCAGAAACCCTATGGCTACACCTTC; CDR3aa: CSARDDQKPYGYTF
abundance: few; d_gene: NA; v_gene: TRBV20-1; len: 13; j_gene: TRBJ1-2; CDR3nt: TGCAGTGCTCGGGACTTGGGGCTCTATGGCTACACCTTC; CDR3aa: CSARDLGLYGYTF
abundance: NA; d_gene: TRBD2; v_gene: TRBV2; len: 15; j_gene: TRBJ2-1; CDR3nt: TGTGCCAGCAGTGAAGGGCTAGCGGTTTACAATGAGCAGTTCTTC; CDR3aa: CASSEGLAVYNEQFF
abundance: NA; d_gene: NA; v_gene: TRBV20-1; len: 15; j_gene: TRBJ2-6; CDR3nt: TGCAGTGCATGGGGCCGCGACCCTGGGGCCAACGTCCTGACTTTC; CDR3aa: CSAWGRDPGANVLTF
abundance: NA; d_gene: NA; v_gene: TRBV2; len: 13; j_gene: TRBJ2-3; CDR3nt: TGTGCCAGCACCAACCCCCCCACAGATACGCAGTATTTT; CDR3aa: CASTNPPTDTQYF
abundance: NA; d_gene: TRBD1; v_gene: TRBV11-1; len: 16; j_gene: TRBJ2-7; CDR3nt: TGTGCCAGCAGCCCGGGCGGGGCAGGGGGCGTCTACGAGCAGTACTTC; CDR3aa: CASSPGGAGGVYEQYF
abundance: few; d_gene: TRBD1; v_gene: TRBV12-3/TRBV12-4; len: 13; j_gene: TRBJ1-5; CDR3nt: TGTGCCAGCAGTCCGGACAGGCCGATGTCCCAGCATTTT; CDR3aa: CASSPDRPMSQHF
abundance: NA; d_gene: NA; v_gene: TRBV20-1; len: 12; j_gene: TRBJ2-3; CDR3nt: TGCAGTGCCAAGGCACGAGCAGATACGCAGTATTTT; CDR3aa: CSAKARADTQYF
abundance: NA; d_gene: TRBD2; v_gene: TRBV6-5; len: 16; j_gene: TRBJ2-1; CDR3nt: TGTGCCAGCAGTTACCCAGAGGAGCGGGGGCGCAATGAGCAGTTCTTC; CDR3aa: CASSYPEERGRNEQFF
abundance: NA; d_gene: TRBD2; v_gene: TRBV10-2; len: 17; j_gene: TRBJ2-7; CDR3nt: TGCGTCACCCTTGGAGGGACTAGCGGGAAAAGCTCCTACGAGCAGTACTTC; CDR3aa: CVTLGGTSGKSSYEQYF
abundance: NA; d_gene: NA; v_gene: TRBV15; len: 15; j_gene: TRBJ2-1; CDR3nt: TGTGCCACCAGCAGGGGGGTTGGGGGCTACAATGAGCAGTTCTTC; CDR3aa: CATSRGVGGYNEQFF
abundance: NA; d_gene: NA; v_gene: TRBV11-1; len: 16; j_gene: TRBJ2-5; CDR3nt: TGTGCCAGCAGCCACAGGACAGCCCATACCCAAGAGACCCAGTACTTC; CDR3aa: CASSHRTAHTQETQYF
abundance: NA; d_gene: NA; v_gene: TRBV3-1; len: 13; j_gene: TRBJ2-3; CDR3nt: TGTGCCAGCAGACCAACAGGGTTACATACGCAGTATTTT; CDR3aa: CASRPTGLHTQYF
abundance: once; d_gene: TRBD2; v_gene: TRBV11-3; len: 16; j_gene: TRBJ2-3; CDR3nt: TGTGCCAGCAGCTTAGAGGGCCTAGCGGGATCAGATACGCAGTATTTT; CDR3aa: CASSLEGLAGSDTQYF
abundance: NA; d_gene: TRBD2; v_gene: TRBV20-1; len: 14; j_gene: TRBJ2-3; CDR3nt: TGCAGTGCCCAATCCCTAGCGGGGGGGCTTACGCAGTATTTT; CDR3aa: CSAQSLAGGLTQYF
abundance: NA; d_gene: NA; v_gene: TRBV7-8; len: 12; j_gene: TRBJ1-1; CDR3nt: TGTGCCAGCGCCAGACTCCAGGGAAAAGGTTTCTTT; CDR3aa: CASARLQGKGFF
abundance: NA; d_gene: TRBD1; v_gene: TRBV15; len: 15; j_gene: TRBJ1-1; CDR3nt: TGTGCCACCAGCAGCCGAACAGGGGCGGGCACTGAAGCTTTCTTT; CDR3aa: CATSSRTGAGTEAFF
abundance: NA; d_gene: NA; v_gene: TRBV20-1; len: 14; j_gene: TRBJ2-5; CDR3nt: TGCAGTGCTAGGGACCCCGGGACATCGTGGACCCAGTACTTC; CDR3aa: CSARDPGTSWTQYF
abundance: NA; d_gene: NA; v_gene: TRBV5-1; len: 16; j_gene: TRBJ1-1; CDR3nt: TGCGCCAGCAGAATCGGGGGGGGCAGCTGGAACACTGAAGCTTTCTTT; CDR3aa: CASRIGGGSWNTEAFF
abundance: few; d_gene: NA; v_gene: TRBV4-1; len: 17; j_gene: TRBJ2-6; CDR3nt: TGCGCCAGCAGCCAGGATCCGGGCGACTCTGGGGCCAACGTCCTGACTTTC; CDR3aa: CASSQDPGDSGANVLTF
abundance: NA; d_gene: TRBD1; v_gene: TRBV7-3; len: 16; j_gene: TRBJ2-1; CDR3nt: TGTGCCAGCAGCCCCGGTGGACAGGGCTCCCACAATGAGCAGTTCTTC; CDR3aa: CASSPGGQGSHNEQFF
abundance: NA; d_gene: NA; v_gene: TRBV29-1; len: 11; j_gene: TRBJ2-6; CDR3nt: TGCAGCGTTGGAGTTTCGAGTGTCCGGACTTTC; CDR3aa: CSVGVSSVRTF
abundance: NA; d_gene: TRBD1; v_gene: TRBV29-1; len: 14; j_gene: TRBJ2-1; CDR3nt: TGCAGCGCCGCAGCCGGGACAGGGTACAATGAGCAGTTCTTC; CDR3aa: CSAAAGTGYNEQFF
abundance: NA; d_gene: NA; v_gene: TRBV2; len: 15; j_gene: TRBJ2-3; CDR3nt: TGTGCCAGCAGTTCTAGCGTCCTAAGCACAGATACGCAGTATTTT; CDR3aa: CASSSSVLSTDTQYF
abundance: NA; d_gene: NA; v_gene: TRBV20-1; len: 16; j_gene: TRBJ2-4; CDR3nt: TGCAGTGCTGGTAGCTACCCGGACCTAGCCAAAAACATTCAGTACTTC; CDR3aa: CSAGSYPDLAKNIQYF
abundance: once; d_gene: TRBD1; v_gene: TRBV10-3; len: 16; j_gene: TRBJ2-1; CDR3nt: TGTGCCATCAGTGAGACCGGGACAGGGGGCCAGGATGAGCAGTTCTTC; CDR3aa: CAISETGTGGQDEQFF
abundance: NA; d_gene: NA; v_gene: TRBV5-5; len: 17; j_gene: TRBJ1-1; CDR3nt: TGTGCCAGCAGCTTGGAACCAGGGCACCAGAAGGACACTGAAGCTTTCTTT; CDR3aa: CASSLEPGHQKDTEAFF
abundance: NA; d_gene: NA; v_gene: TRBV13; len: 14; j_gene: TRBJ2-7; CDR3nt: TGTGCCAGCAGCGCGGGACAGAGCTCCTACGAGCAGTACTTC; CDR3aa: CASSAGQSSYEQYF
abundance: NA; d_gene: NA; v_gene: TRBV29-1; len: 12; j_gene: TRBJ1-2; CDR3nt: TGCAGCGTTTTGACAGACACTCTTGGCTACACCTTC; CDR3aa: CSVLTDTLGYTF
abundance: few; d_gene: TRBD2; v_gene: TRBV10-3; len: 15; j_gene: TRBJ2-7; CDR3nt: TGTGCCATCAGTGACGCCGGGACTAGCGTCTACGAGCAGTACTTC; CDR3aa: CAISDAGTSVYEQYF
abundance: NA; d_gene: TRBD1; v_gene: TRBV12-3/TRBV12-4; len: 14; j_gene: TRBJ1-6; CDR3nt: TGTGCCAGCAGTCCTGACAGGGAGGACTCACCCCTCCACTTT; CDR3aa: CASSPDREDSPLHF
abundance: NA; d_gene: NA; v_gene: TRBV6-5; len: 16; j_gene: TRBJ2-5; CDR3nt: TGTGCCAGCAGCTCCCACCCGCAGATGTACCAAGAGACCCAGTACTTC; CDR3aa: CASSSHPQMYQETQYF